What follows are 22 T cell receptor beta chains derived from one specimen sequenced in a study of human T cells and chemical hapten exposure. Time point of the sample: patch test 1, 2 weeks after DPC sensitization. Treatment described: therapeutic diphenylcyclopropenone sensitization with weekly scalp DPC. TCRdb re-analysed the RACE reads in MiXCR, keeping a single row per CDR3 protein. The profile covers approximately 340,000 distinct CDR3 sequences, with approximately 6.3% appearing a single time and around 8.4% taken by the ten largest. This material consisted of whole blood, taken in connection with sensitization to the hapten diphenylcyclopropenone (DPC). These receptors all stem from a woman between 18 and 30 years old with alopecia areata. Some clones in this sample may be carry-over from other donors' samples.

A few counts support this clonotype. The chain employs TRBV4-2 and TRBJ2-1; D possibly uses TRBD1 or TRBD2 (7 bases each). The germline V and J ends were trimmed by 4 bases and 6 bases, with 22 bases remaining between them. Germline values: CDR1 LGHNA, CDR2 YNFKEQ. This CDR3 has 17 residues. The chain's CDR3 is CASSLFPRGGGGNEQFF. CDR3 in DNA: TGTGCCAGCAGCCTCTTCCCCAGGGGGGGGGGCGGCAATGAGCAGTTCTTC.

This rearrangement joins TRBV27 to TRBJ2-2, with D perhaps being TRBD1 or TRBD2 (5 bases each). The V end was cut by 7 bases, the J end by 6 bases, with 18 bases between. This CDR3 spans 15 amino acids. CDR1 MNHEY and CDR2 SMNVEV come from the germline V gene (reference sequence). The CDR3 sequence is CASILRWGLAGELFF. The CDR3 DNA is TGTGCCAGCATTCTACGGTGGGGGTTGGCCGGGGAGCTGTTTTTT.

This clonotype has just a few counts. The rearrangement joins TRBV4-1 to TRBJ1-1; D is perhaps TRBD1 (6 bases). This CDR3 region has 15 residues. The V and J ends lost 1 base and 2 bases respectively, with 11 bases between them. CDR1 and CDR2 from the germline V gene are MGHRA and YSYEKL. CDR3 region: CASSQGFRGNTEAFF. CDR3 DNA: TGCGCCAGCAGCCAAGGTTTCAGGGGAAACACTGAAGCTTTCTTT.

This clonotype was seen many times. The chain employs TRBV28 and TRBJ2-6; tentative D call: TRBD2 (7 bases). The germline V gene encodes CDR1 MDHEN and CDR2 SYDVKM. The CDR3 loop spans 16 amino acids. Deletions cut 6 bases from V and 1 base from J, with 13 bases between. The CDR3 reads CASSGGPPSGANVLTF. CDR3 DNA sequence: TGTGCCAGCAGCGGGGGGCCACCATCTGGGGCCAACGTCCTGACTTTC.

This clonotype appeared many times. The V gene is TRBV4-1, the J gene TRBJ2-1; 8 bases match TRBD1. CDR3 length: 19 amino acids. The trim removed 1 base at V and 5 bases at J, leaving 16 bases unmatched. CDR1 MGHRA and CDR2 YSYEKL come from the germline V gene. CDR3 residues: CASSQVDRGRGTLNNEQFF. CDR3 coding DNA: TGCGCCAGCAGCCAAGTAGACAGGGGACGGGGGACACTTAACAATGAGCAGTTCTTC.

This clonotype was seen more than once but under ten times. The chain employs TRBV15 and TRBJ1-1; D is uncertain. The CDR3 has 14 residues. Germline V gene lookup returns CDR1 LNHNV and CDR2 YYDKDF (reference sequence). V lost 0 bases, J lost 0 bases, and 5 bases lay in between. The CDR3: CATSRDRVNTEAFF. The CDR3 DNA sequence: TGTGCCACCAGCAGAGACCGGGTGAACACTGAAGCTTTCTTT.

The rearrangement joins TRBV5-1 to TRBJ2-4, with a possible D match to TRBD1 (6 bases). With 0 bases removed from V and 8 bases from J, the gap between germline ends came to 12 bases. Germline loops: CDR1 SGHRS, CDR2 YFSETQ. The CDR3 has 14 amino acids. The CDR3 here is CASSLEGVKYIQYF. The CDR3 bases are TGCGCCAGCAGCTTGGAGGGGGTAAAGTACATTCAGTACTTC. Supplemented by reference TRBV5-1 and TRBJ2-4, the full variable domain reads KAGVTQTPRYLIKTRGQQVTLSCSPISGHRSVSWYQQTPGQGLQFLFEYFSETQRNKGNFPGRFSGRQFSNSRSEMNVSTLELGDSALYLCASSLEGVKYIQYFGAGTRLSVL.

The table lists this clonotype with many counts. The V gene is TRBV7-2, the J gene TRBJ2-3, with D hard to call. The CDR3 loop spans 14 amino acids. From germline, CDR1 is SGHTA and CDR2 FQGNSA. With 1 base removed from V and 7 bases from J, the gap between germline ends came to 12 bases. Here the CDR3 reads CASSLVRGFNTQYF. The CDR3 bases are TGTGCCAGCAGCTTAGTCCGTGGCTTCAATACGCAGTATTTT. Full variable domain (remainder filled in from reference TRBV7-2 and TRBJ2-3): GAGVSQSPSNKVTEKGKDVELRCDPISGHTALYWYRQSLGQGLEFLIYFQGNSAPDKSGLPSDRFSAERTGGSVSTLTIQRTQQEDSAVYLCASSLVRGFNTQYFGPGTRLTVL.

This chain joins TRBV28 and TRBJ1-4; weak D call: TRBD1 (6 bases). V was shortened by 5 bases and J by 8 bases, with 21 bases between the two germline ends. This CDR3 has 16 residues. Germline V lookup: CDR1 MDHEN, CDR2 SYDVKM. CDR3 residues: CASSPGDTGREEKLFF. The DNA of the CDR3 is TGTGCCAGCAGTCCGGGGGACACAGGACGGGAAGAAAAACTGTTTTTT.

The sample holds many counts of this clonotype. V and J are TRBV3-1 and TRBJ2-4, with 10 nucleotides matching TRBD2. Germline V lookup: CDR1 LGHDT, CDR2 YNNKEL (reference sequence). J gave up 3 bases and V 4 bases, and 3 bases lay outside the gene matches. The length of the CDR3 is 15 residues. CDR3 residues: CASSRTSGHKNIQYF. CDR3 DNA: TGTGCCAGCAGCCGGACTAGCGGTCACAAAAACATTCAGTACTTC.

This clonotype has more than one count but fewer than ten. The V call is TRBV6-5, the J call TRBJ1-2; D not resolved. In germline, CDR1 is MNHEY, CDR2 SVGAGI. CDR3 size: 13 residues. V was trimmed by 0 bases and J by 8 bases, leaving 10 bases between them. The CDR3 loop is CASSYSTLGGYTF. The CDR3 nucleotides read TGTGCCAGCAGTTACTCCACCCTGGGGGGCTACACCTTC.

The chain couples TRBV5-8 to TRBJ2-6, with D perhaps matching TRBD2 (6 bases). The CDR3 loop spans 16 amino acids. V dropped 0 bases and J dropped 0 bases, with 7 bases sitting between them. The germline V gene encodes CDR1 SGHTS and CDR2 YDEGEE. The CDR3 loop is CASSLGRVSGANVLTF. In DNA form, the CDR3 reads TGTGCCAGCAGCTTGGGGAGGGTCTCTGGGGCCAACGTCCTGACTTTC.

There are many counts of this clonotype. The chain combines TRBV29-1 with TRBJ2-2; the D is unclear. In germline, CDR1 is SQVTM, CDR2 ANQGSEA. Trimming took 2 bases from V and 4 from J, leaving 5 bases between them. This CDR3 region has 12 residues. CDR3 sequence: CSVEKVTGELFF. In nucleotides, the CDR3 is TGCAGCGTTGAAAAGGTCACCGGGGAGCTGTTTTTT.

The table lists this clonotype with many counts. In nucleotides, the CDR3 is TGTGCCAGCAGTGATTGGCGACAGGGAGGCGAGCAGTACTTC. Residues: CASSDWRQGGEQYF. V gene TRBV25-1 combines with J gene TRBJ2-7; a weak D match, TRBD1 (7 bases). V was cut by 3 bases and J by 6 bases, with 15 bases left in between. The length of the CDR3 is 14 residues. CDR1 and CDR2 (germline): MGHDK, SYGVNS.

The V and J genes are TRBV20-1 and TRBJ1-3; the D is unclear. V dropped 6 bases and J dropped 1 base, with 10 bases sitting between them. Looked up from germline, CDR1 is DFQATT and CDR2 is SNEGSKA (reference sequence). This CDR3 spans 13 amino acids. The DNA of the CDR3 is TGCAGTGCCCCCGTGGGGTCTGGAAACACCATATATTTT. As protein: CSAPVGSGNTIYF.

This clonotype was picked up a small number of times. The gene calls are TRBV7-2 and TRBJ2-3; perhaps TRBD2 as D (5 bases). Germline V gene lookup returns CDR1 SGHTA and CDR2 FQGNSA. The V end lost 5 bases, the J end lost 9 bases, and 12 bases lay between the germline ends. The CDR3 loop spans 12 amino acids. CDR3 sequence reads: CASSPSRETQYF. In DNA form, the CDR3 reads TGTGCCAGCAGCCCCTCGAGGGAGACGCAGTATTTT.

This clonotype was recorded a few times. This chain joins TRBV12-3 or TRBV12-4 and TRBJ1-6, with D hard to call. The germline V and J ends were trimmed by 6 bases and 4 bases, with 10 bases remaining between them. CDR3 size: 14 residues. The CDR3 protein is CASSLDAYNSPLHF. CDR3 nucleotides: TGTGCCAGCAGCCTGGATGCTTATAATTCACCCCTCCACTTT.

This clonotype has a count of ten or more. The chain combines TRBV4-1 with TRBJ2-7; D is undetermined. Between the trimmed V and J ends, which lost 6 bases and 2 bases, there was a span of 14 bases. The germline gives CDR1 MGHRA, CDR2 YSYEKL. There are 14 residues in the CDR3. In DNA, the CDR3 is TGCGCCAGCAGTCCAAGTCTACCAGCCTACGAGCAGTACTTC. Protein sequence: CASSPSLPAYEQYF.

This clonotype was recorded a few times. In DNA form, the CDR3 reads TGTGCCAGCAGCTTGGCTCGGGGTCGGGACACCGGGGAGCTGTTTTTT. Amino acids: CASSLARGRDTGELFF. The chain carries TRBV11-2 and TRBJ2-2; tentatively, D is TRBD2 (5 bases). This CDR3 region has 16 residues. Germline CDR1 reads SGHAT; CDR2 reads FQNNGV. Trimming pared 3 bases from V and 3 bases from J, leaving 14 bases between.

A note on this clonotype: One end of the junction varies from germline; a read error may be responsible. This rearrangement joins TRBV12-3 or TRBV12-4 to TRBJ1-4, with a tentative D call TRBD1 (5 bases). The CDR3 spans 12 residues. CDR3 sequence (DNA): TGTGCCAGCAGTTTCGCGGGGGAAAGACTGTTTTTT. This encodes CASSFAGERLFF.

This clonotype was seen a handful of times. V usage is TRBV20-1 and J usage is TRBJ2-7, with 8 bases matching TRBD1. After removal of 1 base from V and 4 bases from J, the junction contained 12 bases not matched to a gene. Germline V gives CDR1 DFQATT, CDR2 SNEGSKA (reference sequence). The CDR3 consists of 16 residues. The CDR3, as DNA: TGCAGTGCTAGAGGGGCAGGGGGCCGGGGGTCATACGAGCAGTACTTC. Residues: CSARGAGGRGSYEQYF.

The J gene is TRBJ2-5, the V gene TRBV20-1, with TRBD2 as a possible D gene (6 bases). From germline, CDR1 is DFQATT and CDR2 SNEGSKA (reference sequence). Trimming pared 4 bases from V and 4 bases from J, leaving 10 bases between. This CDR3 comprises 12 residues. CDR3 nucleotide sequence: TGCAGTGCTAATGGGGGGTTAGAGACCCAGTACTTC. It translates to CSANGGLETQYF.